Each of the 5 T cell receptor beta chains below was sequenced from the same sample in a study of cytomegalovirus exposure and HLA in healthy donors. PCR involved 60 Vbeta and 13 Jbeta primers. The repertoire was sequenced with immunoSEQ multiplex PCR; TCRdb's copy has only in-frame clones and lacks some. The repertoire holds 150,000 to 200,000 clones, about 80% seen once, with about a tenth in the top ten. Specimen: PBMCs. These receptors were collected from a man between 18 and 29 years old in good health and CMV-seropositive.

This clone was found once. The rearrangement uses TRBV4-1 and TRBJ2-7; D remains unclear. V was clipped by 1 base and J by 2 bases, with 12 bases between them. Germline loops: CDR1 MGHRA, CDR2 YSYEKL. This CDR3 spans 15 amino acids. CDR3 amino acids: CASSQVPSITYEQYF. DNA for the CDR3: TGCGCCAGCAGCCAAGTACCGAGTATAACCTACGAGCAGTACTTC.

The V and J genes are TRBV29-1 and TRBJ2-1, with TRBD2 identical over 7 bases. V was pared by 4 bases and J by 7 bases, with 10 bases of the junction left unmatched. The CDR3 extends over 14 amino acids. Looked up from germline, CDR1 is SQVTM and CDR2 is ANQGSEA. As DNA, the CDR3 is TGCAGCGTTGTGGGGAGGGAGTCGGGTAATGAGCAGTTCTTC. Encoded protein: CSVVGRESGNEQFF.

This chain links TRBV5-8 with TRBJ2-7; TRBD2 matches 8 bases. J gave up 6 bases and V 0 bases, and 14 bases lay outside the gene matches. The CDR3 is 17 residues long. Germline V gene sequence: CDR1 SGHTS, CDR2 YDEGEE. For the CDR3, the DNA is TGTGCCAGCAGCTTGGGCCGCGGGGGGCAGCGCTTACTCGAGCAGTACTTC. It is translated as CASSLGRGGQRLLEQYF.

The V gene is TRBV4-3, the J gene TRBJ2-2; possibly TRBD2 for D (5 bases). The germline V gene has CDR1 LGHNA and CDR2 YSLEER. This CDR3 region has 17 residues. The V gene lost 0 bases and the J gene lost 3 bases, with 14 bases spanning the gap. The CDR3 loop is CASSQDRTSEYTGELFF. CDR3 DNA sequence: TGCGCCAGCAGCCAAGATCGGACTTCGGAGTACACCGGGGAGCTGTTTTTT.

This sequence joins TRBV18 and TRBJ2-1, with 8 bases fitting TRBD1. Germline V gives CDR1 KGHSH, CDR2 LQKENI. This CDR3 spans 16 amino acids. Trimming cost V 2 bases and J 1 base; bases outside gene matches: 4. This CDR3 reads CASSPERQGSYNEQFF. The CDR3 DNA is TGTGCCAGCTCACCAGAACGACAGGGGTCCTACAATGAGCAGTTCTTC.